These 3 T cell receptor beta chains were sequenced from one sample in a study of T cell repertoires in MIS-A myocarditis (dated by TCRdb to between 2021 and 2022). Library method: the immunoSEQ multiplex PCR assay. As stored in TCRdb, this immuneACCESS dataset retains in-frame rearrangements with V and J assigned. A fraction of the clones does not appear; measured against another copy, unresolved V genes explain less than half of the discrepancy, and the remainder lacks a known reason. The sample contains about 15,000 clones, over 70% of them found a single time. The ten largest clones add up to under 75% of the sample. Sequencing input: left ventricle heart tissue obtained at autopsy. Explained via the paper, the cell subset or site label denotes: cardiac tissue sample (left or right ventricle, interventricular septum, or pericardium). These receptors were obtained from a man younger than 35 with fulminant myocarditis from multisystem inflammatory syndrome in adults (MIS-A) after COVID-19.

The chain uses TRBV5-6 and TRBJ2-1; 7 bases line up with TRBD2. This CDR3 spans 15 amino acids. Per germline, CDR1 SGHDT and CDR2 YYEEEE. V trimming: 3 bases; J trimming: 3 bases; junction bases outside the gene matches: 6. The CDR3 DNA sequence: TGTGCCAGCAGCTGGGGGGGACGGATCTACAATGAGCAGTTCTTC. Translated, it gives CASSWGGRIYNEQFF.

The V call is TRBV2, the J call TRBJ2-7; 7 positions agree with TRBD1. The CDR3 extends over 14 amino acids. Germline CDR1 SNHLY, CDR2 FYNNEI. J gave up 0 bases and V 7 bases, and 6 bases lay outside the gene matches. This CDR3 reads CASKQGSFSYEQYF. CDR3 nucleotide sequence: TGTGCCAGCAAACAGGGGTCCTTCTCCTACGAGCAGTACTTC.

This clone has only a few counts. The chain is built from TRBV25-1 and TRBJ2-1; TRBD2 matches 8 bases. CDR1 is MGHDK and CDR2 is SYGVNS in the germline V gene. V trimming: 8 bases; J trimming: 5 bases; junction bases outside the gene matches: 11. This CDR3 has 15 residues. In DNA, the CDR3 is TGTGCCAGCCTTAGGATGCGAGCGGGGGACAATGAGCAGTTCTTC. Amino acid sequence: CASLRMRAGDNEQFF.